This entry lists 5 T cell receptor beta chains sequenced from one sample in a study of blood T cell repertoires in COVID-19. Libraries were prepared by immunoSEQ multiplex PCR; TCRdb keeps only in-frame clonotypes and omits some of them. The table lists about 190,000 clones, around 89% of them singletons. Specimen: peripheral blood. All receptors derive from a man aged 50-60 years with acute or convalescent COVID-19.

J is TRBJ1-1 and V is TRBV6-5; TRBD1 might be the D (6 bases). Germline values: CDR1 MNHEY, CDR2 SVGAGI. Trimming removed 2 bases from V and 0 bases from J, with 7 bases in between. There are 14 residues in the CDR3. The CDR3 here is CASSYQGMNTEAFF. Written as DNA, the CDR3 is TGTGCCAGCAGTTACCAGGGGATGAACACTGAAGCTTTCTTT.

The rearrangement links TRBV12-3 or TRBV12-4 to TRBJ1-6; D remains unclear. The ends were cut back, 1 base at V and 9 bases at J, with 7 bases in the middle. This CDR3 has 13 amino acids. The CDR3 loop reads CASSLEQRSPLHF. The CDR3 coding sequence is TGTGCCAGCAGTTTAGAGCAGCGTTCACCCCTCCACTTT.

V and J are TRBV7-3 and TRBJ2-3, with a possible D match to TRBD1 (6 bases). The CDR3 is made up of 15 amino acids. From germline, CDR1 is SGHTA and CDR2 FQGTGA. The V end lost 6 bases, the J end lost 14 bases, and 27 bases lay between the germline ends. CDR3 sequence: CASSPRHGQNTYLYF. The CDR3, as DNA: TGTGCCAGCAGTCCCCGCCATGGACAGAATACTTATCTGTATTTT.

The chain carries TRBV2 and TRBJ1-6; no definite D call. The V end lost 4 bases, the J end lost 7 bases, and 11 bases lay between the germline ends. The germline CDR1 and CDR2 sequences are SNHLY and FYNNEI. CDR3 length equals 14 residues. For the CDR3, the DNA is TGTGCCAGCAGTGGGAGGCAGTTCAATTCACCCCTCCACTTT. This sequence encodes CASSGRQFNSPLHF.

The gene calls are TRBV6-1 and TRBJ2-5, with TRBD2 matching 7 bases. Losses at the gene ends were 1 base for V and 4 bases for J; bases not matched to a gene: 3. Per the germline V gene, CDR1 is MNHNS and CDR2 is SASEGT. This CDR3 is built from 14 residues. DNA for the CDR3: TGTGCCAGCAGTGAAGGACTAGCCCGAGAGACCCAGTACTTC. It encodes CASSEGLARETQYF.